This T cell receptor beta chain stems from a study of memory CD4+ T cells and cytomegalovirus serostatus. Clones were sequenced by immunoSEQ multiplex PCR, and TCRdb holds only the in-frame ones, with some missing. The sample carries tens of thousands of clones, 60% to 80% recorded once. This clone appeared a few times. Germline-derived CDR1 and CDR2 are GTSNPN and SVGIG (reference sequence). This CDR3 has 11 amino acids. J gave up 7 bases and V 8 bases, and 7 bases lay outside the gene matches. Single viable CD3+CD4+CD8-CD45RO+ cells were sorted as the memory CD4+ T cells. This sequence originates from an adult in good health and CMV-seronegative. Material for sequencing was memory CD4+ T cells from blood. The V call is TRBV30, the J call TRBJ1-1; 7 positions agree with TRBD1. The CDR3 nucleotides read TGTGCCGGTTCCAACAGGGGTGAAGCTTTCTTT. Translating it yields CAGSNRGEAFF.